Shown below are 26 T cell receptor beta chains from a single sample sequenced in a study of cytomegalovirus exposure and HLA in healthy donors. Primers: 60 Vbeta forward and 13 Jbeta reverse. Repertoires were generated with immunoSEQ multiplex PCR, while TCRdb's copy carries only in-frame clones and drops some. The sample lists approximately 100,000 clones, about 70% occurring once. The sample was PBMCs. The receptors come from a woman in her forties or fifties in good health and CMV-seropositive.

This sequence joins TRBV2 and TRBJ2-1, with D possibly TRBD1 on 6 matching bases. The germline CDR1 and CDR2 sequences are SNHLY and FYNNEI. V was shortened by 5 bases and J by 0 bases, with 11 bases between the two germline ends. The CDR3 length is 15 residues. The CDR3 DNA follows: TGTGCCAGCAGTAGGACAGTAAGCTCCTACAATGAGCAGTTCTTC. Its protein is CASSRTVSSYNEQFF.

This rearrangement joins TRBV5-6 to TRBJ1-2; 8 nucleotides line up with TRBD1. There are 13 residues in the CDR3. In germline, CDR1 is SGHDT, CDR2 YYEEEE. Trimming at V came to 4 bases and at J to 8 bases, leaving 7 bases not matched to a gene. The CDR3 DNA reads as TGTGCCAGCAGCGCGACAGGGGTTCACGGCTACACCTTC. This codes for CASSATGVHGYTF.

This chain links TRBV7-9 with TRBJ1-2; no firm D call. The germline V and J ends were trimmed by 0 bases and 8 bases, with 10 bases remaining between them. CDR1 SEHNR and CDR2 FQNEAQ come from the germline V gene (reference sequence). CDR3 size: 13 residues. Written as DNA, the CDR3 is TGTGCCAGCAGCTTAGCGGACTTGGGGGGCTACACCTTC. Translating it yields CASSLADLGGYTF.

CDR3 nucleotides: TGTGCCAGCAGTCCCGGGACTTTGGACGATACGCAGTATTTT. Protein product: CASSPGTLDDTQYF. This chain connects TRBV28 to TRBJ2-3; a weak D match, TRBD2 (6 bases). Germline V gene data show CDR1 as MDHEN and CDR2 as SYDVKM. V lost 5 bases, J lost 6 bases, and 15 bases lay in between. CDR3 size: 14 residues.

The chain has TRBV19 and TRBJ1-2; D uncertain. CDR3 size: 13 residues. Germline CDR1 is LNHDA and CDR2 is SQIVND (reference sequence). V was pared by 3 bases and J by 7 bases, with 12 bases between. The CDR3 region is CASSIRRGFGYTF. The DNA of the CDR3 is TGTGCCAGTAGTATTCGTCGAGGGTTTGGCTACACCTTC.

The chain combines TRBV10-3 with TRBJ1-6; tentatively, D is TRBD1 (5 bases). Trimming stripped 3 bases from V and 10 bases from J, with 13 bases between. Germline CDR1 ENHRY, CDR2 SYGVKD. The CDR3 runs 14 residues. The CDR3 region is CAISEELQGSPLHF. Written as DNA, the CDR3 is TGTGCCATCAGTGAAGAACTCCAGGGATCACCCCTCCACTTT.

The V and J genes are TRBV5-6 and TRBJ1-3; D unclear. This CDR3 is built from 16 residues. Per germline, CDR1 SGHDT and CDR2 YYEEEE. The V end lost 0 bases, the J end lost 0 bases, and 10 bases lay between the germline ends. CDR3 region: CASSLAPAGSGNTIYF. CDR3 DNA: TGTGCCAGCAGCTTGGCCCCCGCGGGCTCTGGAAACACCATATATTTT.

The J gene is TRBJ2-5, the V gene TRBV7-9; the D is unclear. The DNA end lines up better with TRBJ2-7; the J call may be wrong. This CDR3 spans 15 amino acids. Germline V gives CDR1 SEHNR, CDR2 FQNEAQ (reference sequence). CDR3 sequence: CASSLRSGGDYEQYF. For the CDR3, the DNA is TGTGCCAGCAGCTTAAGGTCCGGTGGTGACTACGAGCAGTACTTC.

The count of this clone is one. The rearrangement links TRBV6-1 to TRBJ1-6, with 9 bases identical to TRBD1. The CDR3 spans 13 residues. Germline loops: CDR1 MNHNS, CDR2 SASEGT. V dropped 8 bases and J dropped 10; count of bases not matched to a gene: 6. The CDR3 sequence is CASGRTGESPLHF. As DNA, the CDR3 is TGTGCCAGCGGAAGGACAGGGGAATCACCCCTCCACTTT.

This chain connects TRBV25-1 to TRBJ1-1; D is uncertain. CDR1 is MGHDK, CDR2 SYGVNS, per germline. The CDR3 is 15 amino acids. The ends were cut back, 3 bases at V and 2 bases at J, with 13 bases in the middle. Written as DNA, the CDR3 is TGTGCCAGCAGTGACCTGGGCAGGCCTAACACTGAAGCTTTCTTT. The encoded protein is CASSDLGRPNTEAFF.

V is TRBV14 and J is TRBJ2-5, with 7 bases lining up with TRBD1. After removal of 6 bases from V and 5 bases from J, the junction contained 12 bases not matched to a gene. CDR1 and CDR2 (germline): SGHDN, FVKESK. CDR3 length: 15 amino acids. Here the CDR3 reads CASSRVTGAGETQYF. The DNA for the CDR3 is TGTGCCAGCAGTCGCGTAACAGGGGCCGGGGAGACCCAGTACTTC.

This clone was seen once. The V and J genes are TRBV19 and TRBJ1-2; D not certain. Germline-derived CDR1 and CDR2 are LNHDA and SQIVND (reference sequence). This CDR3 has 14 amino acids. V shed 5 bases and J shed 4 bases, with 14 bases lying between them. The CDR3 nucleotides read TGTGCCAGTAGTCCTGACACGGCGTTCTATGGCTACACCTTC. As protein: CASSPDTAFYGYTF.

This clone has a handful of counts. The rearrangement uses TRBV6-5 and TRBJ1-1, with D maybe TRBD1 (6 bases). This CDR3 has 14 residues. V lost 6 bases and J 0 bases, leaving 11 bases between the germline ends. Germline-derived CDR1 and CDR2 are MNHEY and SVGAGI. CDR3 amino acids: CASSYTGLNTEAFF. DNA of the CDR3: TGTGCCAGCAGCTATACAGGGTTGAACACTGAAGCTTTCTTT.

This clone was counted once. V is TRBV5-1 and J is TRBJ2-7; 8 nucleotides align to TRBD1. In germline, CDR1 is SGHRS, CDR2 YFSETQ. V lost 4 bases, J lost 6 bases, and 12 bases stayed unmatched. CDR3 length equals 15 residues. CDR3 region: CASSTGGTGGLEQYF. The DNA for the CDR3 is TGCGCCAGCAGCACCGGAGGGACAGGCGGGCTCGAGCAGTACTTC.

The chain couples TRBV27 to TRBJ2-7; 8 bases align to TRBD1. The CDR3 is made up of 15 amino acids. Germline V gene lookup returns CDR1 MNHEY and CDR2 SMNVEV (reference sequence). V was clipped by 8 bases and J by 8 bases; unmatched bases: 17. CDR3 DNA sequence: TGTGCCAGCTCACCCTTGGGGCAGGGGGCTACAAAGCAGTACTTC. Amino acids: CASSPLGQGATKQYF.

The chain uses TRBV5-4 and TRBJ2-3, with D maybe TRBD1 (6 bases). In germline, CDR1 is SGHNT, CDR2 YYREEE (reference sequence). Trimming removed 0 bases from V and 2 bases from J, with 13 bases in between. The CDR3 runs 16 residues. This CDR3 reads CASSLGGTRSTDTQYF. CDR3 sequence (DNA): TGTGCCAGCAGCTTGGGTGGGACAAGGTCCACAGATACGCAGTATTTT.

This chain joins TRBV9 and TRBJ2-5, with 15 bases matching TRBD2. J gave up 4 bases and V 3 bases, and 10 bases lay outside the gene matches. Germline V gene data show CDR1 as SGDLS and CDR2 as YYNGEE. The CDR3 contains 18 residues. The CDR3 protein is CASSARTSGGAGVETQYF. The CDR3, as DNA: TGTGCCAGCAGCGCCAGGACTAGCGGGGGGGCGGGAGTAGAGACCCAGTACTTC.

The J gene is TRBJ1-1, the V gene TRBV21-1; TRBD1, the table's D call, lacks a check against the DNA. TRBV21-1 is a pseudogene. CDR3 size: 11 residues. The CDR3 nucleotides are TGTGCCCGACAGGGGGACACTGAAGCTTTCTTT. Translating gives CARQGDTEAFF.

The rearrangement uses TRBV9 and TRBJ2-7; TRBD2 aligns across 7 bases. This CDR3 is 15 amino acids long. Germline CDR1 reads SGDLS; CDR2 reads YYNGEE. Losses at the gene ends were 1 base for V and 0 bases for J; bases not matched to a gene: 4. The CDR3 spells CASSVSASGSYEQYF. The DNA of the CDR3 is TGTGCCAGCAGCGTATCGGCTAGCGGCTCCTACGAGCAGTACTTC.

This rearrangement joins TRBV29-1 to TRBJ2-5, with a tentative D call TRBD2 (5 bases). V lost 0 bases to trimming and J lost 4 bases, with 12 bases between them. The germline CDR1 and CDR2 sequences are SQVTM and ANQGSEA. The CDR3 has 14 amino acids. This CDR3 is CSVEDHEGGETQYF. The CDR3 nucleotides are TGCAGCGTTGAAGATCATGAGGGCGGAGAGACCCAGTACTTC.

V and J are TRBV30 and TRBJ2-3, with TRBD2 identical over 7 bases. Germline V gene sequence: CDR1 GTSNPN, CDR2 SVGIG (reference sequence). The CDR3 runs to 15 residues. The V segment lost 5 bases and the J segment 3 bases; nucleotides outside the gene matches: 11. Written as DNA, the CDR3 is TGTGCCTGGGGACAACAGCGGGGTCAGACAGATACGCAGTATTTT. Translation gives CAWGQQRGQTDTQYF.

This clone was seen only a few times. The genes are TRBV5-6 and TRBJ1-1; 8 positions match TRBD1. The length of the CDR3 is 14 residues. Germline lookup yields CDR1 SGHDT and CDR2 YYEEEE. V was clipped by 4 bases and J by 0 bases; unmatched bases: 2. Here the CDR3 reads CASSGTGMNTEAFF. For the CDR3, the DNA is TGTGCCAGCAGCGGGACAGGAATGAACACTGAAGCTTTCTTT.

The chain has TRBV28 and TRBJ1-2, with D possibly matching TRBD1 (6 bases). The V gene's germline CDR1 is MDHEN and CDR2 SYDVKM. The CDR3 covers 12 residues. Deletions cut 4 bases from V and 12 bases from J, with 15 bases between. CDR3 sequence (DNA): TGTGCCAGCAGTTCAGGACAGCTAATGCACACCTTC. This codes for CASSSGQLMHTF.

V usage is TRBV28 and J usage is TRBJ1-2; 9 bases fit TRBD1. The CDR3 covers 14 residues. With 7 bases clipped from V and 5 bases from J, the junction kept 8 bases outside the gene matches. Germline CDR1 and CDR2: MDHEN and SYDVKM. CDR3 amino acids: CASTPHRGQYGYTF. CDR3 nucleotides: TGTGCCAGCACTCCCCACAGGGGGCAGTATGGCTACACCTTC.

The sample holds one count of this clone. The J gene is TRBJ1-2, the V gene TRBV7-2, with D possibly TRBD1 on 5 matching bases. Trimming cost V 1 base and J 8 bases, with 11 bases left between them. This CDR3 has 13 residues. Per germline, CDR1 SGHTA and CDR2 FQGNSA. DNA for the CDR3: TGTGCCAGCAGCTTAGACAGGCTGTACGGCTACACCTTC. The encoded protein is CASSLDRLYGYTF.

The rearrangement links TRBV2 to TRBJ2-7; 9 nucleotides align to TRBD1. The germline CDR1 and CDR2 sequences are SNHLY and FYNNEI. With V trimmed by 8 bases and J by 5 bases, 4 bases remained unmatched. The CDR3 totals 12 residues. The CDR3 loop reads CASRDRADEQYF. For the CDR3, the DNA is TGTGCCAGCCGGGACAGGGCTGACGAGCAGTACTTC.